This T cell receptor (beta chain) was observed in a study of T cells after yellow fever vaccination. At the level of the study: Some fractions had low cell numbers, and these were prepared with SMART-Seq v4 Ultra Low Input. General study results and limits: The presence of abundant clonotypes contaminating from the bulk population was possible in FACS-sorted repertoires.

Using its own MiXCR run on the 5' RACE reads, TCRdb lists one record per CDR3 protein. The table has over 250,000 distinct CDR3 sequences, roughly 5% seen once. The table lists this clonotype with a few counts. What it binds is not known. One junction end does not reproduce the germline sequence, and a read error may be involved. Germline V gives CDR1 SGDLS, CDR2 YYNGEE. The CDR3 runs to 13 residues. The specimen was CD4+ T cells sorted from PBMCs, collected on the day of the yellow fever booster vaccination. The sequence came from a man in his late teens or twenties who received the YFV17D yellow fever vaccine. This rearrangement joins TRBV9 to TRBJ2-5; D possibly corresponds to TRBD2 (5 bases). The CDR3, as DNA: TGTGCCAGCAGCGTAGCTGTGGGAGAGGCCCAGTACTTC. Its protein is CASSVAVGEAQYF. The whole variable domain, filled in from reference TRBV9 and TRBJ2-5, reads DSGVTQTPKHLITATGQRVTLRCSPRSGDLSVYWYQQSLDQGLQFLIQYYNGEERAKGNILERFSAQQFPDLHSELNLSSLELGDSALYFCASSVAVGEAQYFGPGTRLLVL.